Listed below are T cell receptor beta chains from one sample, sequenced in a study of neoadjuvant anti-PD-1 for oral cavity cancer. Data came from immunoSEQ multiplex PCR; TCRdb stores just in-frame clones and leaves some out. Of some 14,000 clones listed, roughly 70% are singletons. The sequences come from PBMCs, collected after nivolumab (anti-PD-1) treatment. The receptor set was obtained from a person aged 35-79 years with oral cavity squamous cell carcinoma. The CDR3 runs from the conserved cysteine through the conserved F or W. D genes are given only for firm matches. The size of a clone is reported for some rows only, either as once, few or many, or as a class for expanded clones.

v_gene	abundance	d_gene	j_gene	CDR3aa	CDR3nt
TRBV11-2	NA	TRBD2	TRBJ2-5	CASSLGERLAVGQETQYF	TGTGCCAGCAGCTTAGGGGAGAGGCTAGCGGTAGGCCAAGAGACCCAGTACTTC
TRBV2	NA	TRBD1	TRBJ1-5	CASRPSPTGGNQPQHF	TGTGCCAGCAGGCCGAGCCCGACAGGGGGCAATCAGCCCCAGCATTTT
TRBV2	NA	TRBD2	TRBJ2-1	CASSGEGGLVGNEQFF	TGTGCCAGCAGTGGGGAGGGGGGACTAGTGGGCAATGAGCAGTTCTTC
TRBV5-4	NA	TRBD1	TRBJ1-2	CASSMDRYYGYTF	TGTGCCAGCAGCATGGACAGGTACTATGGCTACACCTTC
TRBV25-1	NA	TRBD1	TRBJ1-3	CASSPGTGPGNTIYF	TGTGCCAGCAGTCCCGGGACAGGGCCTGGAAACACCATATATTTT
TRBV6-5	NA	TRBD1	TRBJ2-3	CASSGQGSLDTQYF	TGTGCCAGCTCGGGACAGGGGTCTTTGGATACGCAGTATTTT
TRBV2	NA	TRBD1	TRBJ2-7	CASSLRGTGGGEQYF	TGTGCCAGCAGTCTACGGGGGACAGGGGGCGGCGAGCAGTACTTC
TRBV7-8	NA	TRBD2	TRBJ2-7	CASSSRDYSYEQYF	TGTGCCAGCAGCTCCCGGGACTATTCCTACGAGCAGTACTTC
TRBV10-3	few	TRBD2	TRBJ2-5	CAISGSAGGSGGETQYF	TGTGCCATCAGTGGTTCGGCGGGAGGCAGTGGTGGTGAGACCCAGTACTTC
TRBV5-1	once	NA	TRBJ2-3	CASSWDTGTPGADTQYF	TGCGCCAGCAGCTGGGATACCGGGACCCCGGGAGCAGATACGCAGTATTTT
TRBV5-1	NA	TRBD2	TRBJ2-5	CASSSSGSLETQYF	TGCGCCAGCAGCTCTAGCGGGTCTTTAGAGACCCAGTACTTC
TRBV5-1	NA	NA	TRBJ2-7	CASSLGGQDYEQYF	TGCGCCAGCAGCTTGGGAGGGCAGGACTACGAGCAGTACTTC
TRBV7-3	NA	TRBD2	TRBJ2-1	CASSSQAGNPYNEQFF	TGTGCCAGCAGCTCCCAAGCGGGAAATCCTTACAATGAGCAGTTCTTC
TRBV28	NA	NA	TRBJ2-5	CASSFYRAGETQYF	TGTGCCAGCAGTTTCTACAGGGCGGGAGAGACCCAGTACTTC
TRBV11-2	NA	TRBD1	TRBJ2-7	CASSLGIARGGSEQYF	TGTGCCAGCAGCTTAGGGATTGCGCGAGGGGGCAGCGAGCAGTACTTC
TRBV11-2	NA	NA	TRBJ2-1	CASSFQFAEQFF	TGTGCCAGCAGCTTCCAGTTTGCTGAGCAGTTCTTC
TRBV6-5	few	NA	TRBJ1-1	CASSYRMNTEAFF	TGTGCCAGCAGTTACAGAATGAACACTGAAGCTTTCTTT
TRBV11-1	few	TRBD1	TRBJ2-7	CASSLQGQGSSEQYF	TGTGCCAGCAGCCTCCAGGGACAGGGATCCTCCGAGCAGTACTTC
TRBV6-1	NA	NA	TRBJ1-5	CASSVYNQPQHF	TGTGCCAGCAGCGTCTACAATCAGCCCCAGCATTTT
TRBV6-5	NA	TRBD1	TRBJ1-1	CASSYSGQGNTEAFF	TGTGCCAGCAGTTACAGCGGACAGGGCAACACTGAAGCTTTCTTT
TRBV30	NA	NA	TRBJ2-3	CAWSVQDTQYF	TGTGCCTGGAGTGTACAAGATACGCAGTATTTT
TRBV28	NA	TRBD1	TRBJ2-7	CASRRPGGAYEQYF	TGTGCCAGCAGACGACCAGGGGGCGCTTACGAGCAGTACTTC
TRBV19	NA	TRBD1	TRBJ1-5	CASSSPGQAARPQHF	TGTGCCAGTAGTAGCCCTGGACAGGCTGCGCGGCCCCAGCATTTT
TRBV30	NA	NA	TRBJ2-5	CAWSTGWRTQYF	TGTGCCTGGAGCACAGGGTGGCGGACCCAGTACTTC
TRBV7-8	once	TRBD1	TRBJ1-4	CASSISLVGQGEKLFF	TGTGCCAGCAGCATCAGTTTAGTGGGACAGGGAGAAAAACTGTTTTTT
TRBV5-1	few	TRBD2	TRBJ2-1	CASQIWEGPGEQFF	TGCGCCAGCCAGATCTGGGAGGGCCCGGGTGAGCAGTTCTTC
TRBV13	NA	NA	TRBJ1-1	CASSYTRNTEAFF	TGTGCCAGCAGCTACACCCGGAACACTGAAGCTTTCTTT
TRBV21-1	few	NA	TRBJ2-3	CASSNVKAGGCTDTQYF	TGTGCCAGCAGCAACGTGAAAGCGGGGGGCTGCACAGATACGCAGTATTTT
TRBV7-3	NA	TRBD2	TRBJ2-1	CASSPPGREMPEQFF	TGTGCCAGCAGCCCCCCAGGGCGGGAGATGCCTGAGCAGTTCTTC
TRBV27	NA	TRBD1	TRBJ1-5	CASSLGTGSSQPQHF	TGTGCCAGCAGTTTAGGGACAGGGAGTTCTCAGCCCCAGCATTTT
TRBV28	few	TRBD2	TRBJ2-2	CASRSASGNTGELFF	TGTGCCAGCAGATCTGCTAGCGGGAACACCGGGGAGCTGTTTTTT
TRBV19	NA	NA	TRBJ1-1	CASRRAGQATEAFF	TGTGCCAGTAGGCGTGCGGGGCAGGCCACTGAAGCTTTCTTT
TRBV15	NA	TRBD2	TRBJ2-2	CATSRAPAGGTGELFF	TGTGCCACCAGCAGAGCACCAGCGGGAGGCACCGGGGAGCTGTTTTTT
TRBV11-2	few	NA	TRBJ2-3	CASSRLVSTDTQYF	TGTGCCAGCAGCCGACTGGTTAGCACAGATACGCAGTATTTT
TRBV7-9	NA	NA	TRBJ2-7	CASSPGYEQYF	TGTGCCAGCAGCCCGGGCTACGAGCAGTACTTC
TRBV7-9	NA	TRBD1	TRBJ1-2	CASSLDGTATRLNYGYTF	TGTGCCAGCAGCTTAGATGGGACAGCTACTAGGCTTAACTATGGCTACACCTTC
TRBV15	once	TRBD2	TRBJ2-1	CATSRGASASGMNEQFF	TGTGCCACCAGCAGAGGTGCGAGCGCTAGCGGGATGAATGAGCAGTTCTTC
TRBV7-2	few	TRBD2	TRBJ2-2	CASSSGLAQRDTGELFF	TGTGCCAGCAGCTCGGGACTAGCGCAGAGAGATACCGGGGAGCTGTTTTTT
TRBV5-1	NA	TRBD1	TRBJ2-7	CASSLVGTGPSTEQYF	TGCGCCAGCAGCTTGGTTGGGACAGGGCCCTCTACCGAGCAGTACTTC
TRBV30	NA	NA	TRBJ2-3	CGLAVSTDTQYF	TGTGGCTTAGCGGTGAGCACAGATACGCAGTATTTT
TRBV5-1	few	NA	TRBJ1-3	CASSSRQDSGNTIYF	TGCGCCAGCAGTTCCCGACAGGACTCTGGAAACACCATATATTTT
TRBV7-6	few	NA	TRBJ2-7	CASSDLGMVRGVTYEQYF	TGTGCCAGCAGCGACCTTGGGATGGTTCGAGGTGTTACCTACGAGCAGTACTTC